Listed below are T cell receptor beta chains from one sample, sequenced in a study of T cell responses to AZD1222 COVID-19 vaccine. The protocol was immunoSEQ multiplex PCR, while the TCRdb copy is restricted to in-frame clones and leaves out a portion. The table has 170,000 or so clones, about nine tenths seen once; the top ten hold 2% to 3%. The specimen was peripheral blood, collected on day 0 of AZD1222 vaccination. The origin of the receptors is an adult in good health. The CDR3 runs from the conserved cysteine through the conserved F or W. A D gene is named only where the DNA matches it firmly. Clone size is stated in some rows and not others, as once, few, many or a class when expanded.

CDR3 DNA,CDR3 protein,clone size,J gene,V gene,D gene
TGTGCCAGTAGTATTCTGGTGAATCGGCAGCTCTATGGCTACACCTTC,CASSILVNRQLYGYTF,.,TRBJ1-2,TRBV19,.
TGTGCCTCCCGGTCGGGACTAGCCTCCAATGAGCAGTTCTTC,CASRSGLASNEQFF,.,TRBJ2-1,TRBV11-2,TRBD2
TGTGCCAGCAGACCGGGACTAGCATCCTCTGGGGCCAACGTCCTGACTTTC,CASRPGLASSGANVLTF,.,TRBJ2-6,TRBV2,TRBD2
TGCGCCAGCAGCCACGGACAGGGGGCCCTTAACTATGGCTACACCTTC,CASSHGQGALNYGYTF,.,TRBJ1-2,TRBV5-1,TRBD1
TGTGCCAGTACCCCAGATCGAACTAATGAAAAACTGTTTTTT,CASTPDRTNEKLFF,.,TRBJ1-4,TRBV19,.
TGTGCCAGCCCCCCTACCCCAGAGAGCAATCAGCCCCAGCATTTT,CASPPTPESNQPQHF,.,TRBJ1-5,TRBV7-9,.
TGTGCCAGCAAGGGGCAGTACAGGGTCAGTCAGCCCCAGCATTTT,CASKGQYRVSQPQHF,.,TRBJ1-5,TRBV6-5,.
TGTGCCAGTACAACTAGCGGGAGCGCCTCGCACACCGGGGAGCTGTTTTTT,CASTTSGSASHTGELFF,.,TRBJ2-2,TRBV19,TRBD2
TGTGCCTGGAGTCGACTCCTTGCAGATACGCAGTATTTT,CAWSRLLADTQYF,.,TRBJ2-3,TRBV30,.
TGTGCCAGCAGAACAGATGGGGGCCAGCCCCAGCATTTT,CASRTDGGQPQHF,once,TRBJ1-5,TRBV6-5,.
TGTGCCAGCAGCCCCCCCGGAGCGGGAGAGGAGACCCAGTACTTC,CASSPPGAGEETQYF,.,TRBJ2-5,TRBV4-2,TRBD2
TGTGCCAGCAGTATGGGGACAGGTGAAAAACTGTTTTTT,CASSMGTGEKLFF,.,TRBJ1-4,TRBV12-3/TRBV12-4,TRBD1
TGTGCCAGCAGCTTAATTGCCGGGCGGGAGGTCGAGGAGCTGTTTTTT,CASSLIAGREVEELFF,once,TRBJ2-2,TRBV7-2,TRBD2
TGTGCCAGCAGCCTCTTTACCAATGGGGGGAACACTGAAGCTTTCTTT,CASSLFTNGGNTEAFF,.,TRBJ1-1,TRBV27,.
TGTGCCTGGGAAAAACAGGTTTTGGAGACCCAGTACTTC,CAWEKQVLETQYF,.,TRBJ2-5,TRBV30,.
TGTGCCAGTAGTCTCTACAGCGGACACACAGATACGCAGTATTTT,CASSLYSGHTDTQYF,.,TRBJ2-3,TRBV19,.
TGTGCCAGCTCACCGACAGGGGTCAATCAGCCCCAGCATTTT,CASSPTGVNQPQHF,few,TRBJ1-5,TRBV18,TRBD1
TGCGCCAGCAGCCCCTTTGCGGAAGTTCCTAACTATGGCTACACCTTC,CASSPFAEVPNYGYTF,.,TRBJ1-2,TRBV5-1,.
TGTGCCAGCAGTCCGACCCGGTTTGGCGGGGAGCTGTTTTTT,CASSPTRFGGELFF,few,TRBJ2-2,TRBV11-3,.
TGTGCCAGCAGCTTGGGGAGGGCGGAGACCCAGTACTTC,CASSLGRAETQYF,.,TRBJ2-5,TRBV7-2,TRBD2
TGTGCCAGTAGACTAGCGGGTGACTACAATGAGCAGTTCTTC,CASRLAGDYNEQFF,.,TRBJ2-1,TRBV28,TRBD2
TGTGCCACCCCCGTATCCCGGGAGCAGTTCTTC,CATPVSREQFF,.,TRBJ2-1,TRBV27,.
TGTGCCAGCAGTTCTCTTCCCAGGAATCAGCCCCAGCATTTT,CASSSLPRNQPQHF,.,TRBJ1-5,TRBV28,.
TGTGCCAGTAGTGGGCAGGTGGCGGGACAGCCCCAGCATTTT,CASSGQVAGQPQHF,once,TRBJ1-5,TRBV19,.
TGTGCCAGCAGCCCAGGGGGCGCGAACACTGAAGCTTTCTTT,CASSPGGANTEAFF,.,TRBJ1-1,TRBV7-3,TRBD1
TGTGCCAGCAGTGAACTCCCTGGCCGGGGTGGAAACACCATATATTTT,CASSELPGRGGNTIYF,.,TRBJ1-3,TRBV6-1,.
TGCGCCAGCAGTCCCCCCAGGGGGAGGGAGGACATCAGCTCCTACGAGCAGTACTTC,CASSPPRGREDISSYEQYF,.,TRBJ2-7,TRBV23-1,.
TGCGCCAGCAGGGCTAGCGGGACTACCTATAGCACAGATACGCAGTATTTT,CASRASGTTYSTDTQYF,.,TRBJ2-3,TRBV10-2,TRBD2
TGTGCCAGCAGCGTTGGACTAGCGGGAGGACCGTATTACAATGAGCAGTTCTTC,CASSVGLAGGPYYNEQFF,.,TRBJ2-1,TRBV5-8,TRBD2
TGTGCCAGCAGTTTCCTTCGAGCGGGAATGTCCTACAATGAGCAGTTCTTC,CASSFLRAGMSYNEQFF,.,TRBJ2-1,TRBV6-2/TRBV6-3,TRBD2
TGTGCCAGCAGAGGACTAGCCGGAGGGTATACGCAGTATTTT,CASRGLAGGYTQYF,once,TRBJ2-3,TRBV2,TRBD2